This T cell receptor (beta chain) was captured in a study of blood T cell repertoires in COVID-19. Sequencing was performed with immunoSEQ multiplex PCR; in TCRdb, only in-frame clones are kept and a portion is missing. The sample consists of roughly 180,000 clones, around 79% of them appearing once. The CDR3 totals 14 residues. Trimming took off 7 bases at V and 6 bases at J, with 16 bases between the two ends. Germline loops: CDR1 MNHNY, CDR2 SVGAGI (reference sequence). There are a few counts of this clone. The chain recombines TRBV6-6 with TRBJ1-5, with D possibly matching TRBD1 (6 bases). This clonotype was obtained from a woman between 55 and 75 years old with COVID-19, enrolled during active disease. The material sequenced was peripheral blood. The CDR3 coding sequence is TGTGCCAGCAACCCCGGTGGGGGCGGTCAGCCCCAGCATTTT. Translating it yields CASNPGGGGQPQHF.